These 11 T cell receptor beta chains were all obtained from the same sample, sequenced in a study of blood T cell repertoires in COVID-19. Sequenced by immunoSEQ multiplex PCR; TCRdb stores in-frame clones only, minus some. The sample holds about 69,000 clones; around 86% are singletons and the top ten take 2.5% to 3%. The sample was peripheral blood. These receptors were collected from a man of 80 years or more with acute or convalescent COVID-19.

The CDR3 loop reads CASRSDREPNTEAFF. The CDR3 coding sequence is TGTGCCAGCAGATCCGACAGGGAACCGAACACTGAAGCTTTCTTT. The chain employs TRBV11-1 and TRBJ1-1, with TRBD1 matching 7 bases. Germline CDR1 SGHAT, CDR2 FQDESV (reference sequence). The CDR3 has 15 residues. V was clipped by 6 bases and J by 1 base; unmatched bases: 8.

The rearrangement uses TRBV28 and TRBJ2-7, with 7 bases that match TRBD2. The CDR3 loop spans 13 amino acids. V was clipped by 8 bases and J by 3 bases; unmatched bases: 7. The germline gives CDR1 MDHEN, CDR2 SYDVKM. The CDR3 is CASYETSNYEQYF. The CDR3 DNA reads as TGTGCCAGCTACGAGACTAGCAACTACGAGCAGTACTTC.

The chain couples TRBV20-1 to TRBJ2-7, with TRBD2 matching over 10 bases. The CDR3 is 14 residues long. The germline V gene has CDR1 DFQATT and CDR2 SNEGSKA (reference sequence). After removal of 3 bases from V and 6 bases from J, the junction contained 8 bases not matched to a gene. This CDR3 is CSASILAGVGEQYF. Here the CDR3 DNA reads TGCAGTGCTAGTATCCTAGCGGGAGTAGGCGAGCAGTACTTC.

The gene calls are TRBV19 and TRBJ2-7, with 8 bases matching TRBD2. The CDR3 consists of 16 residues. From germline, CDR1 is LNHDA and CDR2 SQIVND (reference sequence). Germline trimming cut 0 bases from V and 0 bases from J; bases unmatched to any gene: 4. The CDR3 region has the DNA TGTGCCAGTAGTATAGAGGGCGGGAGGTACTCCTACGAGCAGTACTTC. It codes for CASSIEGGRYSYEQYF.

On this clone: An end of the junction does not agree with germline; a read error may underlie this. This chain connects TRBV2 to TRBJ2-7; 9 nucleotides align to TRBD1. CDR3 length: 12 residues. Germline V CDR1 and CDR2: SNHLY, FYNNEI. The CDR3 nucleotides read TGTGCCAGCAGGGACCCCGGGACAGGGCCTCTATTC. Translation gives CASRDPGTGPLF.

This clone was detected once. The chain links TRBV6-2 or TRBV6-3 to TRBJ2-7, with 11 bases identical to TRBD2. CDR1 MNHEY and CDR2 SVGEGT come from the germline V gene. This CDR3 is 16 amino acids long. V lost 2 bases, J lost 3 bases, and 6 bases stayed unmatched. Here the CDR3 reads CASSYGASGRIYEQYF. CDR3 nucleotide sequence: TGTGCCAGCAGTTACGGGGCTAGCGGGAGGATCTACGAGCAGTACTTC.

The rearrangement joins TRBV9 to TRBJ2-1; 12 nucleotides line up with TRBD2. The V segment lost 4 bases and the J segment 5 bases; nucleotides outside the gene matches: 4. Germline V gene lookup returns CDR1 SGDLS and CDR2 YYNGEE. The CDR3 is 15 amino acids. The chain's CDR3 is CASSMWTSGNNEQFF. CDR3 DNA sequence: TGTGCCAGCAGCATGTGGACTAGCGGGAACAATGAGCAGTTCTTC.

V and J are TRBV7-2 and TRBJ1-2; 9 positions agree with TRBD1. The germline gives CDR1 SGHTA, CDR2 FQGNSA. V dropped 5 bases and J dropped 4; count of bases not matched to a gene: 8. The CDR3 has 15 amino acids. CDR3 bases: TGTGCCAGCAGCGTACAGGGGGCAGGGGGCTATGGCTACACCTTC. Protein: CASSVQGAGGYGYTF. The full variable domain, completed using reference TRBV7-2 and TRBJ1-2, is GAGVSQSPSNKVTEKGKDVELRCDPISGHTALYWYRQSLGQGLEFLIYFQGNSAPDKSGLPSDRFSAERTGGSVSTLTIQRTQQEDSAVYLCASSVQGAGGYGYTFGSGTRLTVV.

V usage is TRBV6-5 and J usage is TRBJ1-5; TRBD1 matches 7 bases. V lost 2 bases and J lost 4; bases outside the gene matches: 8. Germline CDR1 reads MNHEY; CDR2 reads SVGAGI. The CDR3 length is 16 residues. The CDR3 sequence is CASSYGGGQGNQPQHF. As DNA, the CDR3 is TGTGCCAGCAGTTACGGAGGGGGCCAGGGGAATCAGCCCCAGCATTTT.

V usage is TRBV18 and J usage is TRBJ1-2; weak D call: TRBD1 (6 bases). With 3 bases removed from V and 4 bases from J, the gap between germline ends came to 9 bases. The CDR3 is made up of 13 amino acids. Germline V CDR1 and CDR2: KGHSH, LQKENI. The CDR3 here is CASSPQGTYGYTF. The CDR3, as DNA: TGTGCCAGCTCACCCCAGGGGACCTATGGCTACACCTTC. The complete variable domain, with remaining parts taken from reference TRBV18 and TRBJ1-2, reads NAGVMQNPRHLVRRRGQEARLRCSPMKGHSHVYWYRQLPEEGLKFMVYLQKENIIDESGMPKERFSAEFPKEGPSILRIQQVVRGDSAAYFCASSPQGTYGYTFGSGTRLTVV.

The chain has TRBV11-2 and TRBJ2-7, with D unresolved. Germline values: CDR1 SGHAT, CDR2 FQNNGV. Trimming shortened V by 3 bases and J by 1 base, and 7 bases separated the two germline ends. CDR3 length: 13 residues. CDR3: CASSFGSSYEQYF. The CDR3 nucleotides are TGTGCCAGCAGCTTCGGTAGTTCCTACGAGCAGTACTTC.